This T cell receptor (beta chain) was profiled in a study of cytomegalovirus exposure and HLA in healthy donors. General study results and limits: After further analysis at a later stage, 16,951 TCR beta sequences were associated with HLA alleles at 0.05 false discovery rate.

This CDR3 spans 14 amino acids. CDR1 is SGHTA and CDR2 is FQGNSA in the germline V gene. PCR employed 60 Vbeta and 13 Jbeta primers. Data came from immunoSEQ multiplex PCR; TCRdb stores just in-frame clones and leaves some out. The sample lists about 120,000 clones, approximately 80% occurring once. A single count supports this clone. No antigen is known for it. One end of the junction varies from germline; a read error may be responsible. The chain carries TRBV7-2 and TRBJ2-4, with a possible D match to TRBD1 (8 bases). Sequenced input: PBMCs. This receptor was taken from a woman under 30 in good health and CMV-seronegative. The CDR3 region is CASSSTGGVNSQYF. Here the CDR3 DNA reads TGTGCCAGCAGCTCCACAGGGGGGGTGAACAGTCAGTACTTC.